This T cell receptor (beta chain) was captured in a study of CD8 T cells in Susac syndrome. RNA totalling about 0.45 to 1 ug underwent reverse transcription with random hexamers. Each CDR3 protein gets one entry after TCRdb re-called the immunoSEQ multiplex PCR reads with MiXCR. This table holds around 200,000 distinct CDR3 sequences, around 90% found once. This TCR was recovered from a human donor with multiple sclerosis. Sequencing used CD8+ T cells from PBMCs.

The CDR3 nucleotides read TGTGCCAGCAGTTACTCGACAGGTCAAGAGACCCAGTACTTC. Residues: CASSYSTGQETQYF. The rearrangement links TRBV6-5 to TRBJ2-5; maybe TRBD1 (6 bases). Per the germline V gene, CDR1 is MNHEY and CDR2 is SVGAGI. Trimming took 0 bases from V and 2 from J, leaving 7 bases between them. The CDR3 runs 14 residues.